This T cell receptor (beta chain) appears in the sequencing data of a study of T cell changes during pregnancy in multiple sclerosis. This CDR3 region has 14 residues. Germline loops: CDR1 SNHLY, CDR2 FYNNEI. Deletions cut 11 bases from V and 3 bases from J, with 17 bases between. Sequencing used immunoSEQ multiplex PCR; TCRdb keeps in-frame clones, though not all of them. The repertoire holds 56,000 or so clones, with approximately 90% as singletons. The receptor's source is a female donor in good health, enrolled as a control in a pregnancy study. The rearrangement uses TRBV2 and TRBJ1-5; possible D gene TRBD1, 6 bases. The specimen was peripheral blood, collected in the first trimester of pregnancy. CDR3 DNA: TGTGCCGGCTCCCGGGACATACTCAATCAGCCCCAGCATTTT. Translating it yields CAGSRDILNQPQHF. The full variable domain, in which reference TRBV2 and TRBJ1-5 provide the parts outside the CDR3, is EPEVTQTPSHQVTQMGQEVILRCVPISNHLYFYWYRQILGQKVEFLVSFYNNEISEKSEIFDDQFSVERPDGSNFTLKIRSTKLEDSAMYFCAGSRDILNQPQHFGDGTRLSIL.